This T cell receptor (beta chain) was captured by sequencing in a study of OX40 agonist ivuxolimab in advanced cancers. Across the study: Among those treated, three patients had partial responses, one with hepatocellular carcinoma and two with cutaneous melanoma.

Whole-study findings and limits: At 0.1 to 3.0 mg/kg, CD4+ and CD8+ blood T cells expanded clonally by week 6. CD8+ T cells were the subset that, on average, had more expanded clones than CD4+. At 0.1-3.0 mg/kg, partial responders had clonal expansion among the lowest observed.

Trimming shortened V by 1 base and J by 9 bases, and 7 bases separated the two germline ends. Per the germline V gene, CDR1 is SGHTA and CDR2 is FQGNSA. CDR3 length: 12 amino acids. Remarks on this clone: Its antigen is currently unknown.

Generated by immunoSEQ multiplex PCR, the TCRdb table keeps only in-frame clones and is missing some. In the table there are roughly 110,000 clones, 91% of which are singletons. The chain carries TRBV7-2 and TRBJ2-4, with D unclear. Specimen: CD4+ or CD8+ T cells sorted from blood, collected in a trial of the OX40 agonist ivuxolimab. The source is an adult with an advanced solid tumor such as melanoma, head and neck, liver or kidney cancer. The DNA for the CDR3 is TGTGCCAGCAGCTTAGACCGAGGCATTCAGTACTTC. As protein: CASSLDRGIQYF.